This TCR beta chain stems from a study of T cells in Graves' hyperthyroidism and ophthalmopathy. About the study: Upon initial diagnosis and before any treatment, peripheral blood was collected. Study results and caveats: The model forecast ophthalmopathy, anticipating it by a median approximately 6.1 months before onset.

PBMCs stemmed from around 9.3 ml fresh peripheral blood. V was pared by 4 bases and J by 8 bases, with 3 bases of the junction left unmatched. The CDR3 runs to 13 residues. The germline V gene has CDR1 SEHNR and CDR2 FQNEAQ (reference sequence). In regard to this clonotype: Its antigen is unknown.

The TCR beta CDR3 regions underwent amplification using RNA transcripts as the source. RT-PCR in the first round (using the HTBI primer set) targeted the TCR CDR3. TCRdb independently ran MiXCR on the multiplex PCR reads; one entry per CDR3 protein. The data show fewer than 350,000 distinct CDR3 sequences, 18% seen once. V and J are TRBV7-9 and TRBJ1-3; the match to TRBD1 covers 9 bases. This sequence originates from a woman aged 40 to 49 with Graves' ophthalmopathy. The sample comprised blood. The CDR3 loop is CASSYRQGDTIYF. Written as DNA, the CDR3 is TGTGCCAGCAGCTATAGACAGGGGGACACCATATATTTT.